The entry below describes one T cell receptor beta chain. Germline lookup yields CDR1 MDHEN and CDR2 SYDVKM. The CDR3 has 14 amino acids. V was shortened by 7 bases and J by 7 bases, with 17 bases between the two germline ends. Clones were sequenced by immunoSEQ multiplex PCR, and TCRdb holds only the in-frame ones, with some missing. The sample carries about 70,000 clones, around 92% recorded once. This specimen belongs to a study of T cell changes during pregnancy in multiple sclerosis. The chain carries TRBV28 and TRBJ2-1, with D perhaps matching TRBD1 (5 bases). Sample: peripheral blood, taken before pregnancy. The sequence came from a female donor with multiple sclerosis, enrolled in a pregnancy study. The DNA for the CDR3 is TGTGCCAGCAACGAAAGGGGCTGGTTTAATGAGCAGTTCTTC. It encodes CASNERGWFNEQFF.